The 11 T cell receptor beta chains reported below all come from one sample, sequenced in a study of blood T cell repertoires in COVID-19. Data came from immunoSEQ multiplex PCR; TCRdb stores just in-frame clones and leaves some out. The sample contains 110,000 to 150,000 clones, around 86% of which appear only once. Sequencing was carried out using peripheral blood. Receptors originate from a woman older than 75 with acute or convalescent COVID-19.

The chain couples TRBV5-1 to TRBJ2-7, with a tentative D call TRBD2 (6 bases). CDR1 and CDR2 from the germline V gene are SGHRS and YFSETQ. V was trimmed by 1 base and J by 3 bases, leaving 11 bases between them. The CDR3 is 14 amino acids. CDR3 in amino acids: CASSLSLRDYEQYF. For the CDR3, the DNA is TGCGCCAGCAGCTTGTCATTGCGGGACTACGAGCAGTACTTC. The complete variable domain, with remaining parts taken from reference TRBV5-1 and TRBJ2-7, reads KAGVTQTPRYLIKTRGQQVTLSCSPISGHRSVSWYQQTPGQGLQFLFEYFSETQRNKGNFPGRFSGRQFSNSRSEMNVSTLELGDSALYLCASSLSLRDYEQYFGPGTRLTVT.

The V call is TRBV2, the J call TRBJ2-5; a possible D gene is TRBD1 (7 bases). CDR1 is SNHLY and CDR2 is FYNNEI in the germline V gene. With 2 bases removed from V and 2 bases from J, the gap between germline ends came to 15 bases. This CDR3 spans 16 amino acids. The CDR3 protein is CASSESPAGGQETQYF. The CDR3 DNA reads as TGTGCCAGCAGTGAATCCCCCGCAGGGGGGCAAGAGACCCAGTACTTC.

The CDR3 DNA is TGTGCCAGCAGTTTGAGGGGACTAGCGGGGGGTTATGAGCAGTTCTTC. This codes for CASSLRGLAGGYEQFF. The chain employs TRBV27 and TRBJ2-1; 15 nucleotides line up with TRBD2. After removal of 3 bases from V and 8 bases from J, the junction contained 5 bases not matched to a gene. The V gene's germline CDR1 is MNHEY and CDR2 SMNVEV (reference sequence). There are 16 residues in the CDR3.

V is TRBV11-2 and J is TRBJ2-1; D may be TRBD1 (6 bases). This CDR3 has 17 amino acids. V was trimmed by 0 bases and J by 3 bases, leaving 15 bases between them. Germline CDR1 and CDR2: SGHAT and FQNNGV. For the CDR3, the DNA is TGTGCCAGCAGCTTAGATCTGGGGGCTGCGGGCTACAATGAGCAGTTCTTC. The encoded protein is CASSLDLGAAGYNEQFF.

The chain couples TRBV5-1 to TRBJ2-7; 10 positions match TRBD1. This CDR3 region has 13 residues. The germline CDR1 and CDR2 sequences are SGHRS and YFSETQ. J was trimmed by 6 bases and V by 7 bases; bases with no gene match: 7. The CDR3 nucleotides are TGCGCCAGCGGTGGACAGGGGGGACGCGAGCAGTACTTC. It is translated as CASGGQGGREQYF. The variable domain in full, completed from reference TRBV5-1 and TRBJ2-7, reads KAGVTQTPRYLIKTRGQQVTLSCSPISGHRSVSWYQQTPGQGLQFLFEYFSETQRNKGNFPGRFSGRQFSNSRSEMNVSTLELGDSALYLCASGGQGGREQYFGPGTRLTVT.

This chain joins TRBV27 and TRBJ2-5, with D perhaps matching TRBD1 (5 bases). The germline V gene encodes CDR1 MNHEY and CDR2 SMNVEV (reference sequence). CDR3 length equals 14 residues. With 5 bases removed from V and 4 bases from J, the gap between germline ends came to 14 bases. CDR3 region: CASSNLPQGETQYF. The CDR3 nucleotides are TGTGCCAGCAGTAACCTGCCCCAGGGAGAGACCCAGTACTTC.

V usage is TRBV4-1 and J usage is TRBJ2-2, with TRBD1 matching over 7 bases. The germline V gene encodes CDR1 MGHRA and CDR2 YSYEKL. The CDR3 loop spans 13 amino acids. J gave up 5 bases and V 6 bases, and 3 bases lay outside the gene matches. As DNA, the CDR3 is TGCGCCAGCAGACTACAGGGGACCGGGGAGCTGTTTTTT. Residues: CASRLQGTGELFF.

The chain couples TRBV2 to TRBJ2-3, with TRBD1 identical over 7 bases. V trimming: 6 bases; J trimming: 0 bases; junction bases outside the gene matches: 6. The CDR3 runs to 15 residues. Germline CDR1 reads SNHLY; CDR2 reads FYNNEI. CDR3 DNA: TGTGCCAGCAGCCTCGGACAGGAAAGCACAGATACGCAGTATTTT. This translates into CASSLGQESTDTQYF.

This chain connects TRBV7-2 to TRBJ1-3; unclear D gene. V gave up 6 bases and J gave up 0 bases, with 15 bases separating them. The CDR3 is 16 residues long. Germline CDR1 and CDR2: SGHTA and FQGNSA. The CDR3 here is CASSRVGGSSGNTIYF. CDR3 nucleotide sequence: TGTGCCAGCAGTCGAGTGGGAGGAAGCTCTGGAAACACCATATATTTT.

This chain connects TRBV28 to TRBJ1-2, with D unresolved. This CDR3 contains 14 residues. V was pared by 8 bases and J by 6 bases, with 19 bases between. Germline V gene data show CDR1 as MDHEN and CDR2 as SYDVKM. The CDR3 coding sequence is TGTGCCAGCGACTTGAGAAATGGGTGGAATGGCTACACCTTC. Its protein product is CASDLRNGWNGYTF.

CDR3: CASSLDQREVDTQYF. The CDR3, as DNA: TGTGCCAGCAGCTTAGACCAGCGGGAGGTAGATACGCAGTATTTT. V and J are TRBV7-8 and TRBJ2-3; the match to TRBD2 covers 9 bases. V lost 1 base to trimming and J lost 5 bases; unmatched junction nucleotides: 4. The germline V gene has CDR1 SGHVS and CDR2 FQNEAQ. This CDR3 has 15 residues.